This is a list of T cell receptor beta chains from one sample in a study of T cell changes during pregnancy in multiple sclerosis. Generated by immunoSEQ multiplex PCR, the TCRdb table keeps only in-frame clones and is missing some. The table includes approximately 43,000 clones, roughly 95% detected once. This sample comprised CD8+ T cells from peripheral blood mononuclear cells, obtained after pregnancy. Receptor source: a female donor with multiple sclerosis, enrolled in a pregnancy study. CDR3s include the opening cysteine and the closing phenylalanine or tryptophan. The order of the fields is V gene, J gene, clone size, D gene, CDR3 DNA, CDR3 protein. D genes are given only for firm matches. Part of the rows lack a size; the others show once, few, many or a class for expanded clones.

TRBV5-1	TRBJ1-1	-	TRBD1	TGCGCCAGCTGGACAGGGTTTGGGAACACTGAAGCTTTCTTT	CASWTGFGNTEAFF
TRBV9	TRBJ2-1	-	TRBD2	TGTGCCAGCAGCCCTCGGACTAGCGGGAGCTTGAGCTCCTACAATGAGCAGTTCTTC	CASSPRTSGSLSSYNEQFF
TRBV11-2	TRBJ1-2	-	TRBD1	TGTGCCAGCAGCTCCCGAAGCCCGCGGGACAGATATGGCTACACCTTC	CASSSRSPRDRYGYTF
TRBV7-9	TRBJ2-7	once	-	TGTGCCAGCAGCCTAAGGGGGGGGGAGCAGTACTTC	CASSLRGGEQYF
TRBV5-1	TRBJ2-7	once	-	TGCGCCAGCAGCTTCGAACTAGGGGAGGACGAGCAGTACTTC	CASSFELGEDEQYF
TRBV7-2	TRBJ2-3	-	-	TGTGCCAGCAACCGAATAGCACCTAGCACAGATACGCAGTATTTT	CASNRIAPSTDTQYF
TRBV7-9	TRBJ2-1	-	TRBD1	TGTGCCAGCAGCCCCGGGACAGGGTATATTGGCAATGAGCAGTTCTTC	CASSPGTGYIGNEQFF
TRBV29-1	TRBJ2-7	once	-	TGCAGCGTTGAAGGTCTTCACGAGCAGTACTTC	CSVEGLHEQYF
TRBV2	TRBJ1-4	-	-	TGTGCCAGCAGAGTGGACTCCTTAGTCGCTAATGAAAAACTGTTTTTT	CASRVDSLVANEKLFF
TRBV7-3	TRBJ2-3	once	TRBD2	TGTGCCAGCAGCTTGGGGACTACTAGCACAGATACGCAGTATTTT	CASSLGTTSTDTQYF
TRBV9	TRBJ2-1	-	TRBD2	TGTGCCAGCAGCGCAAGCTCGGGGGGTCACTACAATGAGCAGTTCTTC	CASSASSGGHYNEQFF
TRBV5-8	TRBJ1-5	-	TRBD1	TGTGCCAGCAGCTCCTGGCCAGGGGGTAGCAATCAGCCCCAGCATTTT	CASSSWPGGSNQPQHF
TRBV21-1	TRBJ2-5	-	-	TGTGCCAGCAGCCTATCAGGAACGATCCCGATCTTTCGAGAGACCCAGTACTTC	CASSLSGTIPIFRETQYF
TRBV9	TRBJ2-7	-	-	TGTGCCAGCAGCGTAGGGGCTGCGAGCTCCTACGAGCAGTACTTC	CASSVGAASSYEQYF
TRBV5-5	TRBJ2-2	-	-	TGTGCCAGCAGCTTGGAGAAGGGGTCGGGCACCGGGGAGCTGTTTTTT	CASSLEKGSGTGELFF
TRBV9	TRBJ1-1	-	-	TGTGCCAGCAGCCCTACGGGGGGGGGAGGCACTGAAGCTTTCTTT	CASSPTGGGGTEAFF
TRBV10-3	TRBJ2-3	-	-	TGTGCCATCCGGCCCGGGACTCCAAACACAGATACGCAGTATTTT	CAIRPGTPNTDTQYF
TRBV6-5	TRBJ2-2	once	-	TGTGCCAGCAAACAGCTACACACCGGGGAGCTGTTTTTT	CASKQLHTGELFF
TRBV4-3	TRBJ2-5	-	-	TGCGCCAGCAGCCAAGCGTTCCAAGAGACCCAGTACTTC	CASSQAFQETQYF
TRBV4-1	TRBJ2-3	-	-	TGCGCCACCCAAAGCCGGGACATTAGCACAGATACGCAGTATTTT	CATQSRDISTDTQYF
TRBV9	TRBJ2-3	-	-	TGTGCCAGCAGCCCGAAACCCCGGGTCGCAGATACGCAGTATTTT	CASSPKPRVADTQYF
TRBV4-1	TRBJ2-5	-	TRBD2	TGCGCCAGCAGCCAAGTTCCAACTAGCGGTCAAGAGACCCAGTACTTC	CASSQVPTSGQETQYF
TRBV7-9	TRBJ2-7	once	-	TGTGCCAGCAGCTTAGGGGCCGGGGTGGGTTCCGAGCAGTACTTC	CASSLGAGVGSEQYF
TRBV15	TRBJ1-5	few	TRBD1	TGTGCCACCAGCTTACAGGGGGAACGGGTTCAGCCCCAGCATTTT	CATSLQGERVQPQHF
TRBV4-2	TRBJ2-7	-	TRBD1	TGTGCCAGCAGCCAAGTAGGGGGACAGACCTACGAGCAGTACTTC	CASSQVGGQTYEQYF
TRBV5-4	TRBJ1-1	-	TRBD1	TGTGCCAGCAGCCTCGGACAGGGTTCTGAAGCTTTCTTT	CASSLGQGSEAFF
TRBV21-1	TRBJ2-5	-	-	TGTGCCAGCAGCCGGGAGGCCGGGCAAGAGACCCAGTACTTC	CASSREAGQETQYF
TRBV27	TRBJ2-1	-	-	TGTGCCAGCAGCCAGACTGGGGGCGCGGGCTCCTACAATGAGCAGTTCTTC	CASSQTGGAGSYNEQFF
TRBV5-1	TRBJ1-5	-	-	TGCGCCAGCAGCTCCCCGGGTCAGCCCCAGCATTTT	CASSSPGQPQHF